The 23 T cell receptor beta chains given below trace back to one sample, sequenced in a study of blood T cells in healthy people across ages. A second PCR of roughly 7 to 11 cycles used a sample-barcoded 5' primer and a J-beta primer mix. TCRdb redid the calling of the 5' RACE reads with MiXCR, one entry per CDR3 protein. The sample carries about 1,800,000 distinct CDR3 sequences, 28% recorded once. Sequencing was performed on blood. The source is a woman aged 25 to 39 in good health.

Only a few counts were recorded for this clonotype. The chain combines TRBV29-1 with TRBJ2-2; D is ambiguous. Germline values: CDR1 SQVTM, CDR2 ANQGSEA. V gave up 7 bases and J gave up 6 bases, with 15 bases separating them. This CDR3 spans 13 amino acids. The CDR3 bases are TGCAGCGCCCTGGTGATTTCTGCCGGGGAGCTGTTTTTT. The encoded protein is CSALVISAGELFF.

The CDR3 protein is CASSLSGHGAFF. Written as DNA, the CDR3 is TGCGCCAGCAGCTTGTCAGGCCATGGAGCTTTCTTT. V is TRBV5-1 and J is TRBJ1-1; D call uncertain. Per the germline V gene, CDR1 is SGHRS and CDR2 is YFSETQ. This CDR3 comprises 12 residues. V lost 1 base and J lost 10, with 11 bases in between. Combining the CDR3 with reference TRBV5-1 and TRBJ1-1 gives the whole variable domain KAGVTQTPRYLIKTRGQQVTLSCSPISGHRSVSWYQQTPGQGLQFLFEYFSETQRNKGNFPGRFSGRQFSNSRSEMNVSTLELGDSALYLCASSLSGHGAFFGQGTRLTVV.

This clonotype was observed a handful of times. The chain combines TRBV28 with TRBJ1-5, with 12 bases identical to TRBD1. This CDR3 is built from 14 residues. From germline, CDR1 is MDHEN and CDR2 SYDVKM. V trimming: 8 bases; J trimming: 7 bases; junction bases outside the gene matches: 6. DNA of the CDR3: TGTGCCAGCCGGGACAGGGGGCGATCGCAGCCCCAGCATTTT. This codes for CASRDRGRSQPQHF.

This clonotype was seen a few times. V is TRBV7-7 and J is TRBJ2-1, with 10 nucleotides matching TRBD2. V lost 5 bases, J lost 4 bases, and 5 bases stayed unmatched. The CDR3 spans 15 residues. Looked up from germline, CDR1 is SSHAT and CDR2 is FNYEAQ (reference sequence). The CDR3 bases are TGTGCCAGCAGCGCGCTGACTAGCGGGTACAATGAGCAGTTCTTC. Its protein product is CASSALTSGYNEQFF. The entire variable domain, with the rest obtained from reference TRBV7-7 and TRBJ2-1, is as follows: GAGVSQSPRYKVTKRGQDVTLRCDPISSHATLYWYQQALGQGPEFLTYFNYEAQPDKSGLPSDRFSAERPEGSISTLTIQRTEQRDSAMYRCASSALTSGYNEQFFGPGTRLTVL.

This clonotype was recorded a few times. The CDR3 DNA is TGCAGGGCTCTCGAGCGGGACAACTACAATGAGCAGTTCTTC. It encodes CRALERDNYNEQFF. The chain employs TRBV20-1 and TRBJ2-1, with D possibly TRBD2 on 7 matching bases. This CDR3 is 14 amino acids long. The germline CDR1 and CDR2 sequences are DFQATT and SNEGSKA (reference sequence).

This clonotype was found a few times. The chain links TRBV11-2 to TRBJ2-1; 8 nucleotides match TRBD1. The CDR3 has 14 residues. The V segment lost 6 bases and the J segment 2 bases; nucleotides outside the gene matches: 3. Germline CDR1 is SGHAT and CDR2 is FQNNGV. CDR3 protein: CASRDRDPYNEQFF. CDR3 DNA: TGTGCCAGCAGGGACAGGGACCCCTACAATGAGCAGTTCTTC.

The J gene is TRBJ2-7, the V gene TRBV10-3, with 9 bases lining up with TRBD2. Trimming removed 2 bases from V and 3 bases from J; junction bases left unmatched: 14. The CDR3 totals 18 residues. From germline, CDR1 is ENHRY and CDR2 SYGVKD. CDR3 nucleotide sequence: TGTGCCATCAGTGAGGTCGCGGGAGGGCCGAGTAAGGACTACGAGCAGTACTTC. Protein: CAISEVAGGPSKDYEQYF.

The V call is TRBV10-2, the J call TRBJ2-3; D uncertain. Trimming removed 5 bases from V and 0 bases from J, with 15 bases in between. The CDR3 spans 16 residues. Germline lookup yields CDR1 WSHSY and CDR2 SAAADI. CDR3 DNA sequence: TGCGCCAGCAGTTTCGAATGGCGAACTAGCACAGATACGCAGTATTTT. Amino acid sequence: CASSFEWRTSTDTQYF.

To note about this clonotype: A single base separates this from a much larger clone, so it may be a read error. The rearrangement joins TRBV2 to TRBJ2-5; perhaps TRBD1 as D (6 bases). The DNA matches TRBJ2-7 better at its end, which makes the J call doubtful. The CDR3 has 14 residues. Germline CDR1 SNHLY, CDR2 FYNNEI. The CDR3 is CASTPLRKGDEQYF. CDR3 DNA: TGTGCCAGCACTCCCCTTAGGAAGGGGGACGAGCAGTACTTC.

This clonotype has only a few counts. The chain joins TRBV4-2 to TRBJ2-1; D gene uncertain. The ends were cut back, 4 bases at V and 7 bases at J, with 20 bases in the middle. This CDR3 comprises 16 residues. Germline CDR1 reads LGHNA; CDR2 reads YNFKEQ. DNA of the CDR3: TGTGCCAGCAGCCGAGAATTCAGGTCTGACTTGAATGAGCAGTTCTTC. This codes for CASSREFRSDLNEQFF.

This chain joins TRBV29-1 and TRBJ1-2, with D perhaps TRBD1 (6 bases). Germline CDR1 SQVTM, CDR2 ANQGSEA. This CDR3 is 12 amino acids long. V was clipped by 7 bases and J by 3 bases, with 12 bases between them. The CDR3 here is CSAGVLDYGYTF. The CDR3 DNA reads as TGCAGCGCAGGGGTCCTGGACTATGGCTACACCTTC.

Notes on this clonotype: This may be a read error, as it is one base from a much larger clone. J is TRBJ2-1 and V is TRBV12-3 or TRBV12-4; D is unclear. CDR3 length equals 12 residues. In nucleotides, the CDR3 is TGTGCCAACAGTTTTACCTATGATGAGCAGTTCTTC. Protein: CANSFTYDEQFF.

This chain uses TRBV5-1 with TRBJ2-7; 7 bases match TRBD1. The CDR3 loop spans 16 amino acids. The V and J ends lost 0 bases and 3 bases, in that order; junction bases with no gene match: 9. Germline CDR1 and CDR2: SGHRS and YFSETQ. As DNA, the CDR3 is TGCGCCAGCAGCTTGGAGGTGGGCGCAGGGGGCTACGAGCAGTACTTC. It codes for CASSLEVGAGGYEQYF.

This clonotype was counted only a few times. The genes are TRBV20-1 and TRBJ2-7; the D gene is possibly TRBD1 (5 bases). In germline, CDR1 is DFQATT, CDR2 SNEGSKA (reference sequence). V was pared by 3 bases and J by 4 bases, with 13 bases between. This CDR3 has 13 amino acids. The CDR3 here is CSASDQTEYEQYF. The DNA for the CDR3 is TGCAGTGCTAGCGACCAGACAGAATACGAGCAGTACTTC.

The CDR3 loop is CSAKFSTVPSGSQPQHF. The CDR3 DNA is TGCAGTGCTAAATTCTCAACAGTCCCCAGCGGGAGTCAGCCCCAGCATTTT. The rearrangement uses TRBV20-1 and TRBJ1-5; D uncertain. The germline V gene has CDR1 DFQATT and CDR2 SNEGSKA (reference sequence). Trimming cost V 4 bases and J 6 bases, with 25 bases left between them. This CDR3 is 17 amino acids long.

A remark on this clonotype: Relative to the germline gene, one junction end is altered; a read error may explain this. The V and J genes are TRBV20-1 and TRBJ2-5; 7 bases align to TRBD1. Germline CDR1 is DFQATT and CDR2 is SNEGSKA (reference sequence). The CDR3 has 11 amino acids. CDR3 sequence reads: CSARDQGVSCF. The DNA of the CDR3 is TGCAGTGCTAGAGACCAGGGGGTCTCCTGCTTC.

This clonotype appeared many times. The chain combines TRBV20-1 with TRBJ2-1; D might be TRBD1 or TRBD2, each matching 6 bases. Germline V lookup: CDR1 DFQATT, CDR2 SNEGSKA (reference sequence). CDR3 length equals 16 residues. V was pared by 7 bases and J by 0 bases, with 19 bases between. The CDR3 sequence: CSVKAPGASSYNEQFF. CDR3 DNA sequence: TGCAGTGTGAAGGCTCCGGGGGCGAGCTCCTACAATGAGCAGTTCTTC.

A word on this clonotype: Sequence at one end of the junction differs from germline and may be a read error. The CDR3 loop is CAISESWSVPNRPQHF. The CDR3 nucleotides read TGTGCCATCAGTGAGTCCTGGTCGGTGCCCAATCGGCCCCAGCATTTT. The chain recombines TRBV10-3 with TRBJ1-5; D is unclear. This CDR3 comprises 16 residues. CDR1 and CDR2 from the germline V gene are ENHRY and SYGVKD.

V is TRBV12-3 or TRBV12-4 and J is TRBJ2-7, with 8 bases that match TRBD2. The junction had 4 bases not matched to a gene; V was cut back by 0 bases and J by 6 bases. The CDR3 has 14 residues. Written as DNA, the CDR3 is TGTGCCAGCAGTTTAGCTAGCGGGATGGTCGAGCAGTACTTC. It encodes CASSLASGMVEQYF.

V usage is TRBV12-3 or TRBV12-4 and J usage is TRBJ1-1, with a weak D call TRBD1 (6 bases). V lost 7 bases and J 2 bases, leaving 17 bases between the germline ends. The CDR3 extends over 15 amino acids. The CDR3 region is CASTFGGSRNTEAFF. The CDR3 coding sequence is TGTGCCAGCACCTTTGGGGGCAGCCGAAACACTGAAGCTTTCTTT.

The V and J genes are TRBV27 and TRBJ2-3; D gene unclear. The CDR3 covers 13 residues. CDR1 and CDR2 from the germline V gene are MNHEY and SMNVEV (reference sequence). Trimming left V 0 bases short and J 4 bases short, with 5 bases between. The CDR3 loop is CASSLSLPDTQYF. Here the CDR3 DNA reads TGTGCCAGCAGTTTATCGCTGCCAGATACGCAGTATTTT.

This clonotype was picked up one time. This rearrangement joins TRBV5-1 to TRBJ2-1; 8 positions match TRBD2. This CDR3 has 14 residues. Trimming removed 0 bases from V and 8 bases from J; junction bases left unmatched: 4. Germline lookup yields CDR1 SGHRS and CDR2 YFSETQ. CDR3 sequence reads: CASSLVSTSDEQFF. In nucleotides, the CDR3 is TGCGCCAGCAGCTTGGTTTCGACTAGCGATGAGCAGTTCTTC.

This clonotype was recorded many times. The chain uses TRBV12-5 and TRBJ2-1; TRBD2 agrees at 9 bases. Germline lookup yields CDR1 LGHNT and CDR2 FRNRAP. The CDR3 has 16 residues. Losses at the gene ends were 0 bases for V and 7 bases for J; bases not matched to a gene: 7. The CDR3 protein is CASGLVLSGSGNEQFF. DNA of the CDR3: TGTGCTAGTGGTTTGGTACTTAGCGGGAGTGGTAATGAGCAGTTCTTC.